The rows below give T cell receptor beta chains drawn from one sample of a study of cytomegalovirus exposure and HLA in healthy donors. Generated by immunoSEQ multiplex PCR, the TCRdb table keeps only in-frame clones and is missing some. The sample holds 100,000 or so clones. Sequenced sample: PBMCs. The receptors were gathered from a woman aged 25 to 39 in good health and CMV-seronegative. The CDR3 runs from the conserved cysteine through the conserved F or W. D genes are given only for firm matches. Expanded clones are given a class, and other clones once, few, many or no size at all.

clone_size: NA
d_call: TRBD2
v_call: TRBV18
j_call: TRBJ2-3
cdr3_aa: CASSPPGLAGRTDTQYF
cdr3_nt: TGTGCCAGCTCACCACCGGGACTAGCGGGACGCACAGATACGCAGTATTTT

clone_size: NA
d_call: NA
v_call: TRBV9
j_call: TRBJ2-7
cdr3_aa: CASSEGASVSYEQYF
cdr3_nt: TGTGCCAGCAGCGAGGGGGCTAGCGTCTCCTACGAGCAGTACTTC

clone_size: medium-sized
d_call: NA
v_call: TRBV2
j_call: TRBJ1-2
cdr3_aa: CASSLGQSIYGYTF
cdr3_nt: TGTGCCAGCAGTCTGGGGCAGTCTATCTATGGCTACACCTTC

clone_size: NA
d_call: NA
v_call: TRBV6-5
j_call: TRBJ1-6
cdr3_aa: CASSYRGAYSPLHF
cdr3_nt: TGTGCCAGCAGTTACCGCGGGGCCTATTCACCCCTCCACTTT

clone_size: NA
d_call: NA
v_call: TRBV6-5
j_call: TRBJ1-5
cdr3_aa: CASSPGSNQPQHF
cdr3_nt: TGTGCCAGCAGTCCCGGTAGCAATCAGCCCCAGCATTTT

clone_size: NA
d_call: NA
v_call: TRBV9
j_call: TRBJ2-2
cdr3_aa: CASSVRSGNTGELFF
cdr3_nt: TGTGCCAGCAGCGTTAGGTCAGGGAACACCGGGGAGCTGTTTTTT

clone_size: NA
d_call: NA
v_call: TRBV11-1
j_call: TRBJ1-1
cdr3_aa: CASSDRDKLNTEAFF
cdr3_nt: TGTGCCAGCAGCGACCGGGACAAGTTGAACACTGAAGCTTTCTTT

clone_size: NA
d_call: NA
v_call: TRBV28
j_call: TRBJ2-7
cdr3_aa: CASSFTPWLYEQYF
cdr3_nt: TGTGCCAGCAGTTTTACTCCCTGGTTGTACGAGCAGTACTTC

clone_size: NA
d_call: TRBD1
v_call: TRBV27
j_call: TRBJ1-5
cdr3_aa: CASSWDRVPWGNQPQHF
cdr3_nt: TGTGCCAGCAGTTGGGACAGGGTACCCTGGGGCAATCAGCCCCAGCATTTT

clone_size: NA
d_call: TRBD1
v_call: TRBV27
j_call: TRBJ1-2
cdr3_aa: CASTPTGGGNYGYTF
cdr3_nt: TGTGCCAGCACCCCGACAGGGGGCGGTAACTATGGCTACACCTTC

clone_size: NA
d_call: TRBD1
v_call: TRBV6-4
j_call: TRBJ1-3
cdr3_aa: CASFLRQGASWRGNTIYF
cdr3_nt: TGTGCCAGCTTCCTTCGGCAGGGGGCCTCTTGGAGAGGAAACACCATATATTTT

clone_size: NA
d_call: NA
v_call: TRBV18
j_call: TRBJ2-2
cdr3_aa: CASSPPRLANTGELFF
cdr3_nt: TGTGCCAGCTCACCACCTCGGCTAGCGAACACCGGGGAGCTGTTTTTT

clone_size: NA
d_call: NA
v_call: TRBV7-9
j_call: TRBJ1-4
cdr3_aa: CASSPANEKLFF
cdr3_nt: TGTGCCAGCTCCCCGGCTAATGAAAAACTGTTTTTT

clone_size: NA
d_call: NA
v_call: TRBV7-9
j_call: TRBJ1-1
cdr3_aa: CASSWGHPNTEAFF
cdr3_nt: TGTGCCAGCAGCTGGGGACATCCGAACACTGAAGCTTTCTTT

clone_size: NA
d_call: TRBD1
v_call: TRBV2
j_call: TRBJ2-7
cdr3_aa: CASREDRDEQYF
cdr3_nt: TGTGCCAGCAGGGAGGACAGGGACGAGCAGTACTTC

clone_size: NA
d_call: TRBD2
v_call: TRBV10-3
j_call: TRBJ2-5
cdr3_aa: CAISRTSGGGETQYF
cdr3_nt: TGTGCCATCAGCCGGACTAGCGGGGGAGGAGAGACCCAGTACTTC

clone_size: NA
d_call: TRBD1
v_call: TRBV7-3
j_call: TRBJ2-2
cdr3_aa: CASSLRQGDTGELFF
cdr3_nt: TGTGCCAGCAGCCTCAGACAGGGGGACACCGGGGAGCTGTTTTTT

clone_size: NA
d_call: NA
v_call: TRBV14
j_call: TRBJ1-5
cdr3_aa: CASSQIGSNQPQHF
cdr3_nt: TGTGCCAGCAGCCAAATCGGGAGCAATCAGCCCCAGCATTTT

clone_size: NA
d_call: NA
v_call: TRBV18
j_call: TRBJ2-1
cdr3_aa: CASSLDKGNYNEQFF
cdr3_nt: TGTGCCAGCTCACTCGACAAGGGGAATTACAATGAGCAGTTCTTC

clone_size: NA
d_call: NA
v_call: TRBV2
j_call: TRBJ1-1
cdr3_aa: CASKRAGTEAFF
cdr3_nt: TGTGCCAGCAAGAGGGCCGGGACTGAAGCTTTCTTT

clone_size: NA
d_call: TRBD1
v_call: TRBV7-9
j_call: TRBJ2-3
cdr3_aa: CASSLGTGFTDTQYF
cdr3_nt: TGTGCCAGCAGCTTGGGGACAGGATTCACAGATACGCAGTATTTT

clone_size: NA
d_call: NA
v_call: TRBV4-1
j_call: TRBJ2-1
cdr3_aa: CASSQGGEIGEQFF
cdr3_nt: TGCGCCAGCAGCCAAGGCGGGGAGATCGGTGAGCAGTTCTTC

clone_size: NA
d_call: NA
v_call: TRBV19
j_call: TRBJ1-4
cdr3_aa: CASSVGQATNEKLFF
cdr3_nt: TGTGCCAGTAGTGTGGGACAAGCAACTAATGAAAAACTGTTTTTT

clone_size: NA
d_call: NA
v_call: TRBV5-4
j_call: TRBJ2-4
cdr3_aa: CASSTGTPNIQYF
cdr3_nt: TGTGCCAGCAGCACCGGGACTCCAAACATTCAGTACTTC

clone_size: NA
d_call: TRBD1
v_call: TRBV5-1
j_call: TRBJ1-1
cdr3_aa: CASSQNRGGLNTEAFF
cdr3_nt: TGCGCCAGCAGCCAGAACAGGGGGGGATTGAACACTGAAGCTTTCTTT

clone_size: NA
d_call: NA
v_call: TRBV6-5
j_call: TRBJ2-7
cdr3_aa: CASKGLEGTEQYF
cdr3_nt: TGTGCCAGCAAGGGCCTTGAGGGAACCGAGCAGTACTTC

clone_size: NA
d_call: TRBD2
v_call: TRBV30
j_call: TRBJ2-3
cdr3_aa: CAWSLAGTSHTDTQYF
cdr3_nt: TGTGCCTGGAGTCTAGCCGGGACTAGTCACACAGATACGCAGTATTTT

clone_size: NA
d_call: NA
v_call: TRBV6-6
j_call: TRBJ2-7
cdr3_aa: CASILDRGQGNEQYF
cdr3_nt: NA

clone_size: NA
d_call: NA
v_call: TRBV5-8
j_call: TRBJ1-1
cdr3_aa: CASSADRKTEAFF
cdr3_nt: TGTGCCAGCAGCGCGGACAGAAAGACTGAAGCTTTCTTT

clone_size: NA
d_call: TRBD1
v_call: TRBV6-5
j_call: TRBJ2-7
cdr3_aa: CASSSGTGSYEQYF
cdr3_nt: TGTGCCAGCAGTTCTGGGACAGGGTCGTACGAGCAGTACTTC

clone_size: NA
d_call: NA
v_call: TRBV18
j_call: TRBJ1-5
cdr3_aa: CASSPPGGKRGNQPQHF
cdr3_nt: TGTGCCAGCTCACCACCGGGGGGGAAACGGGGCAATCAGCCCCAGCATTTT

clone_size: NA
d_call: NA
v_call: TRBV7-9
j_call: TRBJ2-4
cdr3_aa: CASSPPEAINIQYF
cdr3_nt: TGTGCCAGCAGCCCCCCGGAAGCGATAAACATTCAGTACTTC

clone_size: NA
d_call: TRBD1
v_call: TRBV28
j_call: TRBJ2-1
cdr3_aa: CASSYPPQTGKTYNEQFF
cdr3_nt: TGTGCCAGCAGTTACCCACCTCAGACAGGGAAGACCTACAATGAGCAGTTCTTC

clone_size: NA
d_call: TRBD1
v_call: TRBV6-5
j_call: TRBJ1-1
cdr3_aa: CASSRRDRATEAFF
cdr3_nt: TGTGCCAGCAGCCGACGGGACAGGGCAACTGAAGCTTTCTTT

clone_size: NA
d_call: NA
v_call: TRBV7-8
j_call: TRBJ1-5
cdr3_aa: CANSPGRRDQPQHF
cdr3_nt: TGTGCCAACAGCCCTGGTAGGAGGGATCAGCCCCAGCATTTT

clone_size: NA
d_call: TRBD1
v_call: TRBV28
j_call: TRBJ1-2
cdr3_aa: CASSSGTGGHGYTF
cdr3_nt: TGTGCCAGCAGCTCCGGGACAGGGGGCCATGGCTACACCTTC

clone_size: NA
d_call: TRBD1
v_call: TRBV11-3
j_call: TRBJ2-1
cdr3_aa: CASSSWTGYNEQFF
cdr3_nt: TGTGCCAGCAGCTCCTGGACAGGGTACAATGAGCAGTTCTTC

clone_size: NA
d_call: NA
v_call: TRBV18
j_call: TRBJ1-5
cdr3_aa: CASSGRQVNQPQHF
cdr3_nt: TGTGCCAGCTCAGGGAGGCAGGTAAATCAGCCCCAGCATTTT

clone_size: NA
d_call: NA
v_call: TRBV7-2
j_call: TRBJ1-5
cdr3_aa: CASSLAGSGSNQPQHF
cdr3_nt: TGTGCCAGCAGCTTGGCAGGGTCGGGCAGCAATCAGCCCCAGCATTTT

clone_size: NA
d_call: NA
v_call: TRBV30
j_call: TRBJ2-3
cdr3_aa: CAWSVPAGRTDTQYF
cdr3_nt: TGTGCCTGGAGTGTACCCGCGGGGCGCACAGATACGCAGTATTTT

clone_size: NA
d_call: NA
v_call: TRBV10-3
j_call: TRBJ1-3
cdr3_aa: CAITAGVGDSGNTIYF
cdr3_nt: TGTGCCATCACTGCAGGGGTCGGCGACTCTGGAAACACCATATATTTT

clone_size: NA
d_call: TRBD1
v_call: TRBV28
j_call: TRBJ1-1
cdr3_aa: CASSLSRGRAFF
cdr3_nt: TGTGCCAGCAGTTTGTCCAGGGGGCGTGCTTTCTTT

clone_size: NA
d_call: NA
v_call: TRBV7-8
j_call: TRBJ1-5
cdr3_aa: CASSFTGLNQPQHF
cdr3_nt: TGTGCCAGCAGCTTTACAGGCCTCAATCAGCCCCAGCATTTT

clone_size: NA
d_call: TRBD1
v_call: TRBV4-1
j_call: TRBJ1-4
cdr3_aa: CASSHTGGQGGNEKLFF
cdr3_nt: TGCGCCAGCAGCCACACAGGGGGCCAGGGCGGGAATGAAAAACTGTTTTTT

clone_size: NA
d_call: TRBD1
v_call: TRBV6-1
j_call: TRBJ2-5
cdr3_aa: CASRRDRVGETQYF
cdr3_nt: TGTGCCAGCAGAAGGGACAGAGTTGGAGAGACCCAGTACTTC

clone_size: NA
d_call: TRBD1
v_call: TRBV25-1
j_call: TRBJ2-5
cdr3_aa: CASTSRGRGETQYF
cdr3_nt: TGTGCCAGCACTAGCAGGGGCAGGGGGGAGACCCAGTACTTC

clone_size: NA
d_call: TRBD2
v_call: TRBV28
j_call: TRBJ2-3
cdr3_aa: CASSYPLSGKSTDTQYF
cdr3_nt: TGTGCCAGCAGTTACCCCCTTAGCGGGAAAAGCACAGATACGCAGTATTTT

clone_size: NA
d_call: TRBD1
v_call: TRBV18
j_call: TRBJ2-3
cdr3_aa: CASSPGQGGTDTQYF
cdr3_nt: TGTGCCAGCTCACCTGGACAGGGTGGCACAGATACGCAGTATTTT

clone_size: NA
d_call: TRBD2
v_call: TRBV6-4
j_call: TRBJ2-3
cdr3_aa: CASSVLAGASTDTQYF
cdr3_nt: TGTGCCAGCAGTGTACTAGCGGGGGCTAGCACAGATACGCAGTATTTT

clone_size: NA
d_call: TRBD1
v_call: TRBV11-2
j_call: TRBJ2-5
cdr3_aa: CASSPRGVTGGNQETQYF
cdr3_nt: TGTGCCAGCAGCCCCAGGGGAGTTACAGGGGGAAATCAAGAGACCCAGTACTTC

clone_size: NA
d_call: NA
v_call: TRBV5-1
j_call: TRBJ1-1
cdr3_aa: CASSLPGKNTEAFF
cdr3_nt: TGCGCCAGCAGCTTGCCGGGAAAGAACACTGAAGCTTTCTTT

clone_size: NA
d_call: NA
v_call: TRBV9
j_call: TRBJ2-3
cdr3_aa: CASSVIAGISTDTQYF
cdr3_nt: TGTGCCAGCAGCGTAATCGCAGGGATTAGCACAGATACGCAGTATTTT

clone_size: NA
d_call: NA
v_call: TRBV11-3
j_call: TRBJ2-1
cdr3_aa: CASSLGRETSYNEQFF
cdr3_nt: TGTGCCAGCAGCTTAGGTCGGGAGACCTCCTACAATGAGCAGTTCTTC

clone_size: NA
d_call: TRBD1
v_call: TRBV6-1
j_call: TRBJ2-3
cdr3_aa: CASFTGGLGDTQYF
cdr3_nt: TGTGCCAGCTTTACAGGGGGCTTGGGAGATACGCAGTATTTT

clone_size: NA
d_call: NA
v_call: TRBV7-3
j_call: TRBJ2-1
cdr3_aa: CASSRIGSSYNEQFF
cdr3_nt: TGTGCCAGCAGCCGGATCGGGAGCTCCTACAATGAGCAGTTCTTC

clone_size: NA
d_call: TRBD1
v_call: TRBV5-4
j_call: TRBJ2-7
cdr3_aa: CASSWGTGGTYEQYF
cdr3_nt: TGTGCCAGCAGCTGGGGGACAGGGGGAACCTACGAGCAGTACTTC

clone_size: NA
d_call: TRBD1
v_call: TRBV9
j_call: TRBJ2-3
cdr3_aa: CASSTRQGQGETQYF
cdr3_nt: TGTGCCAGCAGCACCCGGCAGGGACAGGGGGAGACGCAGTATTTT